This TCR beta chain was captured by sequencing in a study of T cells in Graves' hyperthyroidism and ophthalmopathy. On the study more broadly: Peripheral blood was drawn at first diagnosis, prior to all treatment.

Amplification of TCR beta CDR3 regions used RNA as the template. Researchers ran a first-round RT-PCR on the TCR CDR3 using the HTBI primer set. TCRdb re-called the multiplex PCR reads with MiXCR, one entry per CDR3 protein. The sample holds fewer than 900,000 distinct CDR3 sequences; around 20% are singletons and the top ten take 16%. Uncontrolled infection, other autoimmune disease, pregnancy and lactation each barred patients from inclusion. Isolation of PBMCs was performed on roughly 9 ml fresh peripheral blood. Concerning this clonotype: Its cognate antigen is unknown.

The V gene lost 0 bases and the J gene lost 0 bases, with 12 bases spanning the gap. This CDR3 comprises 16 residues. Looked up from germline, CDR1 is SGHDT and CDR2 is YYEEEE. Findings of the study overall: From stable hyperthyroidism, ophthalmopathy was set apart by a 13 V-J model.

This receptor was taken from a woman between 50 and 59 years old with Graves' hyperthyroidism that later progressed to Graves' ophthalmopathy. The sample comprised blood. The rearrangement uses TRBV5-6 and TRBJ1-1, with a possible D match to TRBD1 (6 bases). CDR3 protein: CASSLVSQGMNTEAFF. In DNA form, the CDR3 reads TGTGCCAGCAGCTTGGTCAGTCAGGGGATGAACACTGAAGCTTTCTTT. Looking up the rest from reference TRBV5-6 and TRBJ1-1 gives the full variable domain: DAGVTQSPTHLIKTRGQQVTLRCSPKSGHDTVSWYQQALGQGPQFIFQYYEEEERQRGNFPDRFSGHQFPNYSSELNVNALLLGDSALYLCASSLVSQGMNTEAFFGQGTRLTVV.